Following are 9 T cell receptor beta chains from one sample sequenced in a study of blood T cells in healthy people across ages. Then a second PCR, running roughly 6 to 12 cycles, was carried out with a sample-barcoded 5' primer and a J-beta primer mix. TCRdb re-derived calls from the 5' RACE reads in MiXCR, one entry per CDR3 protein. Found here are over a million distinct CDR3 sequences, 45% of them singletons; the top ten hold under 20%. Sequenced input: blood. The receptors stem from a woman aged 55-70 years in good health.

CDR3 in DNA: TGTGCTAGTGGTGCCGAAGCAGGGATCGGTGGCTACACCTTC. It encodes CASGAEAGIGGYTF. This chain uses TRBV12-5 with TRBJ1-2; maybe TRBD1 (5 bases). The CDR3 is 14 residues long. Per germline, CDR1 LGHNT and CDR2 FRNRAP. V was clipped by 5 bases and J by 7 bases, with 17 bases between them.

The chain joins TRBV27 to TRBJ1-1; D perhaps matches TRBD1 (6 bases). V was trimmed by 5 bases and J by 5 bases, leaving 15 bases between them. Germline-derived CDR1 and CDR2 are MNHEY and SMNVEV (reference sequence). The CDR3 contains 14 residues. CDR3 sequence: CASSKNRARTEAFF. The DNA of the CDR3 is TGTGCCAGCAGTAAAAACAGGGCTCGGACTGAAGCTTTCTTT.

V gene TRBV7-9 combines with J gene TRBJ2-5, with a weak D call TRBD2 (5 bases). Per the germline V gene, CDR1 is SEHNR and CDR2 is FQNEAQ (reference sequence). The V and J ends lost 2 bases and 7 bases respectively, with 20 bases between them. The CDR3 loop spans 16 amino acids. CDR3 residues: CASSLFRVLNEGTQYF. CDR3 coding DNA: TGTGCCAGCAGCTTATTCCGAGTGCTCAACGAGGGGACCCAGTACTTC.

This clonotype was observed a single time. The chain couples TRBV10-3 to TRBJ2-5; TRBD2 aligns across 11 bases. The germline CDR1 and CDR2 sequences are ENHRY and SYGVKD. J lost 11 bases, V lost 0 bases, and 14 bases had no gene match. This CDR3 is built from 17 residues. The CDR3 reads CAISESTVLAGVAEQYF. The DNA for the CDR3 is TGTGCCATCAGTGAGTCGACGGTACTAGCGGGAGTGGCTGAGCAGTACTTC.

The CDR3 is CASKMHGGSSSTDTQYF. CDR3 DNA sequence: TGTGCCAGCAAAATGCATGGGGGAAGCTCTAGCACAGATACGCAGTATTTT. The chain has TRBV12-3 or TRBV12-4 and TRBJ2-3; D might be TRBD1 or TRBD2, each matching 5 bases. V was shortened by 7 bases and J by 0 bases, with 20 bases between the two germline ends. The CDR3 has 17 residues.

The table lists this clonotype with a few counts. The rearrangement uses TRBV6-2 or TRBV6-3 and TRBJ2-7; 10 bases agree with TRBD2. Germline CDR1 is MNHEY and CDR2 is SVGEGT. The CDR3 is 16 residues long. Trimming took 5 bases from V and 2 from J; bases not matched to a gene: 9. The CDR3 loop is CASSALRLAGTYEQYF. Here the CDR3 DNA reads TGTGCCAGCAGTGCCCTTAGACTAGCGGGCACCTACGAGCAGTACTTC.

Comment on this clonotype: A junction end diverges from the germline sequence, so it may reflect a read error. The chain combines TRBV3-1 with TRBJ2-3, with D perhaps matching TRBD1 (6 bases). The CDR3 sequence is 21 residues long. Germline V gene data show CDR1 as LGHDT and CDR2 as YNNKEL (reference sequence). The CDR3 region has the DNA TGTGCTAGCAGCCAAATAGGCGGCGCCCAACAGGGAACCTCGGAGCTGGATACGCAGTATTTT. It encodes CASSQIGGAQQGTSELDTQYF.

The J gene is TRBJ1-2, the V gene TRBV27; 7 positions agree with TRBD1. Germline values: CDR1 MNHEY, CDR2 SMNVEV (reference sequence). This CDR3 contains 15 residues. The V and J ends lost 6 bases and 5 bases, in that order; junction bases with no gene match: 12. Here the CDR3 reads CASSYDRATRYGYTF. The CDR3 region has the DNA TGTGCCAGCAGCTACGACAGGGCCACGAGGTATGGCTACACCTTC.

The V call is TRBV28, the J call TRBJ1-2, with TRBD1 identical over 7 bases. The CDR3 extends over 13 amino acids. Germline V gene lookup returns CDR1 MDHEN and CDR2 SYDVKM. The junction had 9 bases not matched to a gene; V was cut back by 2 bases and J by 12 bases. The CDR3 DNA reads TGTGCCAGCAGTTTAGGACAGGTCGATGACGACACCTTC. It yields the protein CASSLGQVDDDTF.